A single sample is the source of the 22 T cell receptor beta chains below, sequenced in a study of spatial heterogeneity in lung cancer. TCRdb redid the calling of the 5' RACE reads with MiXCR, one entry per CDR3 protein. Of some 70,000 distinct CDR3 sequences listed, about an eighth are singletons. Time point of the sample: sample taken at primary tumor resection. Unsorted whole RNA samples from tumor, nontumor lung or frozen PBMC were sequenced. Specimen: PBMCs, collected at surgery. Receptors originate from a male donor with early-stage non-small cell lung cancer.

The V call is TRBV4-1, the J call TRBJ2-7; D might be TRBD2 (5 bases). This CDR3 has 11 residues. CDR1 and CDR2 (germline): MGHRA, YSYEKL. V was shortened by 1 base and J by 8 bases, with 6 bases between the two germline ends. The CDR3 here is CASSQVGKQYF. DNA for the CDR3: TGCGCCAGCAGCCAAGTCGGGAAGCAGTACTTC.

This clonotype was seen at least ten times. The chain uses TRBV7-2 and TRBJ2-7, with TRBD1 matching over 8 bases. Trimming took 0 bases from V and 5 from J; bases not matched to a gene: 9. Germline V CDR1 and CDR2: SGHTA, FQGNSA. The CDR3 sequence is 16 residues long. The CDR3: CASSLASGTGWDEQYF. The DNA for the CDR3 is TGTGCCAGCAGCTTAGCGTCGGGGACAGGATGGGACGAGCAGTACTTC.

This clonotype was counted ten times or more. The CDR3 DNA is TGCAGCGTTGCGGGGTCCAGCTCCTATAATTCACCCCTCCACTTT. Its protein product is CSVAGSSSYNSPLHF. The chain uses TRBV29-1 and TRBJ1-6; D is uncertain. CDR3 length: 15 residues. Germline V CDR1 and CDR2: SQVTM, ANQGSEA. Deletions cut 4 bases from V and 0 bases from J, with 10 bases between.

This clonotype turned up a few times. This rearrangement joins TRBV19 to TRBJ1-1, with D perhaps TRBD1 (6 bases). Germline V lookup: CDR1 LNHDA, CDR2 SQIVND (reference sequence). With 7 bases removed from V and 5 bases from J, the gap between germline ends came to 20 bases. The CDR3 is made up of 15 amino acids. The CDR3: CASTSPRQVWTEAFF. The CDR3 DNA reads as TGTGCCAGTACCTCCCCCCGACAGGTATGGACTGAAGCTTTCTTT. The full variable domain, its missing parts supplied by reference TRBV19 and TRBJ1-1, is DGGITQSPKYLFRKEGQNVTLSCEQNLNHDAMYWYRQDPGQGLRLIYYSQIVNDFQKGDIAEGYSVSREKKESFPLTVTSAQKNPTAFYLCASTSPRQVWTEAFFGQGTRLTVV.

This clonotype appeared a few times. The chain links TRBV11-1 to TRBJ1-1; D is ambiguous. The CDR3 length is 13 residues. The germline gives CDR1 SGHAT, CDR2 FQDESV (reference sequence). V was trimmed by 1 base and J by 2 bases, leaving 5 bases between them. CDR3: CASSLESNTEAFF. The CDR3 DNA reads TGTGCCAGCAGCTTAGAAAGTAACACTGAAGCTTTCTTT.

The chain is built from TRBV7-2 and TRBJ2-5, with TRBD1 identical over 7 bases. Germline V gene lookup returns CDR1 SGHTA and CDR2 FQGNSA. J lost 4 bases, V lost 7 bases, and 9 bases had no gene match. This CDR3 is built from 14 residues. The CDR3, as DNA: TGTGCCAGCACCCAAGGGACAGTTCTAGAGACCCAGTACTTC. This gives the protein CASTQGTVLETQYF.

At least ten counts were recorded for this clonotype. The chain is built from TRBV10-3 and TRBJ1-5; D possibly corresponds to TRBD1 (6 bases). CDR1 and CDR2 (germline): ENHRY, SYGVKD. The CDR3 has 14 residues. The germline V and J ends were trimmed by 8 bases and 4 bases, with 15 bases remaining between them. CDR3 DNA sequence: TGTGCCATCGGTACGACAGGCCCTAATCAGCCCCAGCATTTT. Translation gives CAIGTTGPNQPQHF.

This clonotype was observed at least ten times. The chain links TRBV24-1 to TRBJ1-1; D is uncertain. The V gene's germline CDR1 is KGHDR and CDR2 SFDVKD. Trimming pared 12 bases from V and 4 bases from J, leaving 17 bases between. The CDR3 covers 13 residues. The CDR3 DNA is TGTGCCTCGCGGGCCTCAGGTGGCACTGAAGCTTTCTTT. It specifies CASRASGGTEAFF.

This clonotype was seen many times. The CDR3 nucleotides are TGTGCCAGCAGCTTAACGGGGGCTGACAATGAGCAGTTCTTC. Protein: CASSLTGADNEQFF. The chain couples TRBV7-3 to TRBJ2-1; possible D gene TRBD1, 6 bases. CDR3 length equals 14 residues. In germline, CDR1 is SGHTA, CDR2 FQGTGA. Trimming left V 0 bases short and J 5 bases short, with 8 bases between.

This clonotype was counted at least ten times. The V gene is TRBV3-1, the J gene TRBJ1-1; D gene unclear. From germline, CDR1 is LGHDT and CDR2 YNNKEL (reference sequence). This CDR3 spans 16 amino acids. V lost 4 bases to trimming and J lost 1 base, with 16 bases between them. CDR3 DNA sequence: TGTGCCAGCAGCCCCCGCGTCGGCTTTCGGAACACTGAAGCTTTCTTT. It encodes CASSPRVGFRNTEAFF.

The V call is TRBV3-1, the J call TRBJ2-6; the D is unclear. The V gene's germline CDR1 is LGHDT and CDR2 YNNKEL (reference sequence). The V end lost 2 bases, the J end lost 0 bases, and 2 bases lay between the germline ends. The CDR3 has 14 amino acids. The CDR3 protein is CASSQSSGANVLTF. The CDR3 DNA reads as TGTGCCAGCAGCCAAAGCTCTGGGGCCAACGTCCTGACTTTC.

The chain uses TRBV20-1 and TRBJ2-3, with TRBD2 identical over 11 bases. CDR3 size: 15 residues. J gave up 0 bases and V 6 bases, and 5 bases lay outside the gene matches. Germline loops: CDR1 DFQATT, CDR2 SNEGSKA (reference sequence). CDR3 sequence: CSAQRLAGSTDTQYF. The CDR3 coding sequence is TGCAGTGCCCAACGACTAGCGGGAAGCACAGATACGCAGTATTTT.

This clonotype was counted many times. V usage is TRBV18 and J usage is TRBJ2-5; 11 bases match TRBD2. Germline V gives CDR1 KGHSH, CDR2 LQKENI. The junction had 11 bases not matched to a gene; V was cut back by 6 bases and J by 5 bases. The CDR3 length is 16 residues. The CDR3 reads CASSRETSGSSETQYF. The CDR3 DNA sequence: TGTGCCAGCTCCCGGGAAACTAGCGGGAGTTCGGAGACCCAGTACTTC.

This clonotype has a handful of counts. V gene TRBV10-3 combines with J gene TRBJ1-2; 7 bases fit TRBD1. Germline CDR1 and CDR2: ENHRY and SYGVKD. Germline trimming cut 8 bases from V and 1 base from J; bases unmatched to any gene: 4. This CDR3 is 13 amino acids long. As DNA, the CDR3 is TGTGCCATCGAGGACAGGAATAACTATGGCTACACCTTC. The encoded protein is CAIEDRNNYGYTF.

About this clonotype itself: A much larger clone differs by one base, so this may be a read error. The rearrangement joins TRBV12-3 or TRBV12-4 to TRBJ2-3, with D unresolved. The J call may be incorrect, as the DNA end agrees better with TRBJ1-5. The CDR3 runs 14 residues. CDR3 in amino acids: CASSLSGVGHTQHF. Here the CDR3 DNA reads TGTGCCAGCAGTTTGTCCGGAGTTGGGCATACGCAGCATTTT.

This clonotype was observed a handful of times. The chain links TRBV6-5 to TRBJ2-7; D gene ambiguous. CDR3 size: 15 residues. Looked up from germline, CDR1 is MNHEY and CDR2 is SVGAGI. Trimming shortened V by 3 bases and J by 1 base, and 13 bases separated the two germline ends. This CDR3 is CASSYQASWSYEQYF. The CDR3 coding sequence is TGTGCCAGCAGTTATCAGGCATCGTGGTCCTACGAGCAGTACTTC.

This sequence joins TRBV27 and TRBJ2-7; 11 nucleotides line up with TRBD2. Trimming at V came to 5 bases and at J to 4 bases, leaving 10 bases not matched to a gene. CDR1 is MNHEY, CDR2 SMNVEV, per germline (reference sequence). This CDR3 spans 16 amino acids. The DNA for the CDR3 is TGTGCCAGCAGTCGAAATAGACTAGCGGGGTGGTACGAGCAGTACTTC. This encodes CASSRNRLAGWYEQYF.

The CDR3 region is CASSEDREDYEQYF. The CDR3 DNA reads TGTGCCAGCAGCGAAGACAGGGAAGACTACGAGCAGTACTTC. V gene TRBV9 combines with J gene TRBJ2-7; TRBD1 agrees at 7 bases. In germline, CDR1 is SGDLS, CDR2 YYNGEE. The V segment lost 3 bases and the J segment 3 bases; nucleotides outside the gene matches: 6. The CDR3 contains 14 residues.

The genes are TRBV2 and TRBJ2-1; D ambiguous. Trimming removed 8 bases at V and 7 bases at J, with 15 bases between. Germline lookup yields CDR1 SNHLY and CDR2 FYNNEI. The CDR3 sequence is 13 residues long. The CDR3 DNA follows: TGTGCCAGCGGTTTGTCTCCCGCAAATGAGCAGTTCTTC. Its protein is CASGLSPANEQFF.

This chain uses TRBV6-5 with TRBJ2-6; 8 nucleotides match TRBD2. The V and J ends lost 8 bases and 2 bases, in that order; junction bases with no gene match: 8. Germline values: CDR1 MNHEY, CDR2 SVGAGI. This CDR3 spans 16 amino acids. The CDR3 nucleotides read TGTGCCAGCTCCCGACTAGCGAGGACTGGGGCCAACGTCCTGACTTTC. Translated, it gives CASSRLARTGANVLTF.

Ten or more counts support this clonotype. V usage is TRBV29-1 and J usage is TRBJ2-7; D tentatively fits TRBD1 or TRBD2 (5 bases each). Germline V gives CDR1 SQVTM, CDR2 ANQGSEA. V was cut by 6 bases and J by 5 bases, with 8 bases left in between. The CDR3 has 10 amino acids. CDR3 amino acids: CSVRGNEQYF. The CDR3 DNA is TGCAGCGTCCGGGGCAACGAGCAGTACTTC.

This clonotype was seen repeatedly, ten times or more. This chain links TRBV29-1 with TRBJ2-3, with D perhaps TRBD2 (5 bases). This CDR3 is built from 15 residues. Trimming pared 5 bases from V and 0 bases from J, leaving 15 bases between. Germline V CDR1 and CDR2: SQVTM, ANQGSEA. The CDR3 nucleotides are TGCAGCGTTCTTGGACTCCTAACTAGCACAGATACGCAGTATTTT. This sequence encodes CSVLGLLTSTDTQYF.